This TCR beta chain was documented in a study of high-grade serous ovarian cancer treatment subgroups. Study results and caveats: Tumors within one patient showed repertoire similarity of 0.11 to 0.79. Without spatial data, bulk sequencing limits insight into HGSC tumor diversity.

Tumor tissue was taken before any definitive surgery or chemotherapy was given. The CDR3 has 12 residues. Trimming left V 2 bases short and J 2 bases short, with 5 bases between. Germline V gives CDR1 SGHKS, CDR2 YYEKEE (reference sequence). About this clone: The antigen remains undetermined.

Profiled with immunoSEQ multiplex PCR; TCRdb holds only in-frame clones, not every one. The sample contains fewer than 6,500 clones, roughly two thirds of which appear only once. The sequence came from a human donor with high-grade serous ovarian cancer. Sequencing was done on a sample of tumor tissue. The chain uses TRBV5-5 and TRBJ2-7; D unresolved. The DNA of the CDR3 is TGTGCCAGCAGCTTTCAGCCCTACGAGCAGTACTTC. This gives the protein CASSFQPYEQYF.